This T cell receptor (beta chain) comes out of a study of Tregs in tolerant kidney transplant recipients. Germline V gives CDR1 KGHSH, CDR2 LQKENI. The V end was cut by 2 bases, the J end by 3 bases, with 7 bases between. This CDR3 has 13 amino acids. Details on this clone: Its specificity is unknown. This same CDR3 is encoded by further DNA sequences in the sample.

Findings of the study overall: This study did not directly address biological reproducibility. Tregs expanded with activated donor B cells seemed most donor-specific. Few patients were studied, so findings need validation in larger groups.

Generated by immunoSEQ multiplex PCR, the TCRdb table keeps only in-frame clones and is missing some. The repertoire holds some 240,000 clones, with 80% to 85% as singletons. This clonotype was obtained from a human donor in good health. The chain joins TRBV18 to TRBJ2-5; tentatively, D is TRBD1 (5 bases). The sample consisted of CD4+ T cells from blood. In nucleotides, the CDR3 is TGTGCCAGCTCACCAGGACACAAAGAGACCCAGTACTTC. This gives the protein CASSPGHKETQYF.